The 32 T cell receptor beta chains given below trace back to one sample, sequenced in a study of blood T cell repertoires in COVID-19. Some clones are missing from TCRdb's copy, which holds only in-frame ones; the method was immunoSEQ multiplex PCR. The sample lists a few hundred thousand clones; around 89% were seen once. The sample consisted of PBMCs or T cells enriched from blood (not recorded which). Receptor source: a middle-aged man who had recovered from COVID-19.

J is TRBJ2-7 and V is TRBV6-5; a weak D match, TRBD1 (6 bases). The CDR3 covers 13 residues. The germline V gene encodes CDR1 MNHEY and CDR2 SVGAGI. Trimming removed 6 bases at V and 2 bases at J, with 11 bases between. CDR3 coding DNA: TGTGCCAGCAGACCCGGACAGCCCTACGAGCAGTACTTC. Translating gives CASRPGQPYEQYF.

The gene calls are TRBV5-4 and TRBJ2-5, with 10 bases identical to TRBD2. This CDR3 spans 16 amino acids. Trimming removed 5 bases from V and 2 bases from J; junction bases left unmatched: 9. Germline CDR1 is SGHNT and CDR2 is YYREEE (reference sequence). This CDR3 is CASRRRLAGAQETQYF. The DNA of the CDR3 is TGTGCCAGCAGGCGGAGGCTAGCGGGGGCGCAAGAGACCCAGTACTTC.

The chain combines TRBV4-3 with TRBJ2-2; D remains ambiguous. Between the trimmed V and J ends, which lost 0 bases and 1 base, there was a span of 9 bases. CDR3 length: 16 residues. The germline CDR1 and CDR2 sequences are LGHNA and YSLEER. The CDR3 nucleotides are TGCGCCAGCAGCCAAGATCGGCAGGAGAACACCGGGGAGCTGTTTTTT. The encoded protein is CASSQDRQENTGELFF.

This clone was counted between two and nine times. CDR3 in amino acids: CASSHYPGQGLYGYTF. The CDR3 DNA is TGTGCCAGTAGTCATTATCCGGGACAGGGACTCTATGGCTACACCTTC. V usage is TRBV19 and J usage is TRBJ1-2; 9 bases align to TRBD1. Germline V gene sequence: CDR1 LNHDA, CDR2 SQIVND (reference sequence). With V trimmed by 5 bases and J by 4 bases, 11 bases remained unmatched. CDR3 size: 16 residues.

This rearrangement joins TRBV11-3 to TRBJ2-2; 8 nucleotides agree with TRBD1. Trimming took 0 bases from V and 0 from J; bases not matched to a gene: 12. Germline V gene data show CDR1 as SGHNT and CDR2 as YENEEA. The CDR3 covers 20 residues. CDR3 residues: CASSLDLQGANDSNTGELFF. CDR3 nucleotide sequence: TGTGCCAGCAGCTTAGATCTCCAGGGGGCGAACGATTCGAACACCGGGGAGCTGTTTTTT.

The chain recombines TRBV6-2 or TRBV6-3 with TRBJ2-5; no firm D call. The length of the CDR3 is 13 residues. Per the germline V gene, CDR1 is MNHEY and CDR2 is SVGEGT. The V end was cut by 4 bases, the J end by 5 bases, with 11 bases between. CDR3 bases: TGTGCCAGCAGTTTCTCTACCGCGGAGACCCAGTACTTC. This translates into CASSFSTAETQYF.

The genes are TRBV7-9 and TRBJ1-5; no reliable D call. Germline values: CDR1 SEHNR, CDR2 FQNEAQ (reference sequence). Between the trimmed V and J ends, which lost 4 bases and 3 bases, there was a span of 10 bases. This CDR3 region has 14 residues. The CDR3 sequence is CASSYDSINQPQHF. Written as DNA, the CDR3 is TGTGCCAGCAGCTATGACTCCATCAATCAGCCCCAGCATTTT.

V usage is TRBV19 and J usage is TRBJ1-5; the match to TRBD1 covers 9 bases. After removal of 9 bases from V and 2 bases from J, the junction contained 8 bases not matched to a gene. The CDR3 sequence is 15 residues long. Germline V lookup: CDR1 LNHDA, CDR2 SQIVND (reference sequence). DNA for the CDR3: TGTGCCAGCGCCCGGACAGGGGACGGCAATCAGCCCCAGCATTTT. As protein: CASARTGDGNQPQHF.

In this sample, this clone turned up a few times. The rearrangement uses TRBV5-6 and TRBJ2-7; D unclear. V was shortened by 3 bases and J by 3 bases, with 4 bases between the two germline ends. The CDR3 loop spans 11 amino acids. CDR1 and CDR2 from the germline V gene are SGHDT and YYEEEE. CDR3 amino acids: CASSSNYEQYF. The CDR3 DNA sequence: TGTGCCAGCAGCTCAAACTACGAGCAGTACTTC.

This chain joins TRBV2 and TRBJ2-1; 7 bases line up with TRBD1. The CDR3 loop spans 13 amino acids. V shed 9 bases and J 0 bases; nucleotides not matched to a gene: 2. The germline V gene encodes CDR1 SNHLY and CDR2 FYNNEI. Here the CDR3 DNA reads TGTGCCAGTTACAGGGGCTCCTACAATGAGCAGTTCTTC. Translated, it gives CASYRGSYNEQFF.

J is TRBJ1-5 and V is TRBV3-1 (or the pseudogene TRBV3-2); no firm D call. Germline V CDR1 and CDR2: LGHDT, YNNKEL (reference sequence). Trimming left V 3 bases short and J 1 base short, with 7 bases between. This CDR3 is 14 amino acids long. The CDR3 DNA sequence: TGTGCCAGCAGCCATCAGATAAGCAATCAGCCCCAGCATTTT. Translated, it gives CASSHQISNQPQHF.

This clone was seen just once. The chain uses TRBV24-1 and TRBJ2-2; TRBD1 might be the D (6 bases). Germline V gives CDR1 KGHDR, CDR2 SFDVKD. The length of the CDR3 is 16 residues. Trimming left V 7 bases short and J 1 base short, with 15 bases between. This CDR3 reads CATSSPGQENTGELFF. CDR3 in DNA: TGTGCCACCAGCTCCCCGGGACAAGAGAACACCGGGGAGCTGTTTTTT.

The chain combines TRBV19 with TRBJ2-1, with 10 bases that match TRBD2. This CDR3 contains 17 residues. Germline CDR1 and CDR2: LNHDA and SQIVND (reference sequence). Unmatched junction bases numbered 13, after V lost 3 bases and J lost 8 bases. The CDR3 is CASSMFGVRLAGDEQFF. For the CDR3, the DNA is TGTGCCAGTAGTATGTTCGGTGTCCGGCTAGCGGGAGATGAGCAGTTCTTC.

The chain uses TRBV5-5 and TRBJ1-1; no clear D gene. The V and J ends lost 2 bases and 1 base respectively, with 9 bases between them. This CDR3 comprises 14 residues. Germline V gives CDR1 SGHKS, CDR2 YYEKEE (reference sequence). CDR3 nucleotides: TGTGCCAGCAGCTTAGGAGACGGGAACACTGAAGCTTTCTTT. As protein: CASSLGDGNTEAFF.

The V call is TRBV9, the J call TRBJ1-3, with TRBD1 identical over 11 bases. Germline CDR1 reads SGDLS; CDR2 reads YYNGEE. Trimming at V came to 3 bases and at J to 2 bases, leaving 4 bases not matched to a gene. The CDR3 loop spans 16 amino acids. The CDR3 reads CASSGGTGGTGNTIYF. The CDR3 DNA is TGTGCCAGCAGCGGCGGGACAGGGGGAACTGGAAACACCATATATTTT.

The chain joins TRBV4-1 to TRBJ1-2; 7 bases agree with TRBD1. This CDR3 has 15 amino acids. Germline V gene sequence: CDR1 MGHRA, CDR2 YSYEKL. The J segment lost 4 bases and the V segment lost 0 bases, leaving 5 bases of the junction unmatched. CDR3 in DNA: TGCGCCAGCAGCCAAGATCCGGGACAGTCCTATGGCTACACCTTC. Translated: CASSQDPGQSYGYTF.

The table lists this clone with a few counts. This chain joins TRBV7-9 and TRBJ2-3; 11 nucleotides agree with TRBD2. This CDR3 has 16 residues. After removal of 5 bases from V and 2 bases from J, the junction contained 6 bases not matched to a gene. Germline V gives CDR1 SEHNR, CDR2 FQNEAQ (reference sequence). CDR3 residues: CASSMGLAVHTDTQYF. The CDR3 DNA reads as TGTGCCAGCAGCATGGGACTAGCGGTCCACACAGATACGCAGTATTTT. The complete variable domain, with remaining parts taken from reference TRBV7-9 and TRBJ2-3, reads DTGVSQNPRHKITKRGQNVTFRCDPISEHNRLYWYRQTLGQGPEFLTYFQNEAQLEKSRLLSDRFSAERPKGSFSTLEIQRTEQGDSAMYLCASSMGLAVHTDTQYFGPGTRLTVL.

The genes are TRBV7-9 and TRBJ2-7; D perhaps matches TRBD2 (5 bases). Between the trimmed V and J ends, which lost 5 bases and 6 bases, there was a span of 20 bases. The CDR3 length is 15 residues. Germline V gives CDR1 SEHNR, CDR2 FQNEAQ (reference sequence). CDR3 in DNA: TGTGCCAGCAGCGGGAGCGGCCTCGGTCTGGGCGAGCAGTACTTC. Translation: CASSGSGLGLGEQYF.

The chain has TRBV2 and TRBJ1-1, with a possible D match to TRBD1 (6 bases). This CDR3 contains 14 residues. The V end lost 6 bases, the J end lost 4 bases, and 15 bases lay between the germline ends. The germline V gene encodes CDR1 SNHLY and CDR2 FYNNEI. The CDR3 loop reads CASRFRGEGTEAFF. CDR3 bases: TGTGCCAGCAGGTTCAGGGGAGAGGGCACTGAAGCTTTCTTT.

The chain has TRBV28 and TRBJ2-7, with TRBD1 matching 9 bases. The V and J ends lost 6 bases and 3 bases, in that order; junction bases with no gene match: 6. CDR3 length: 14 residues. Germline lookup yields CDR1 MDHEN and CDR2 SYDVKM. The CDR3 nucleotides read TGTGCCAGCAGCTCACCGGGACAGGGCTACGAGCAGTACTTC. Translation: CASSSPGQGYEQYF.

The chain links TRBV19 to TRBJ2-6; 11 bases are a match to TRBD2. Germline loops: CDR1 LNHDA, CDR2 SQIVND (reference sequence). This CDR3 has 18 residues. V lost 5 bases, J lost 2 bases, and 8 bases stayed unmatched. The CDR3 DNA is TGTGCCAGTAGTGTCAAACTAGCGGGGGTTACTGGGGCCAACGTCCTGACTTTC. It encodes CASSVKLAGVTGANVLTF.

The chain employs TRBV9 and TRBJ2-1; D possibly corresponds to TRBD1 (5 bases). Germline CDR1 is SGDLS and CDR2 is YYNGEE. This CDR3 region has 13 residues. Trimming left V 0 bases short and J 7 bases short, with 8 bases between. The CDR3 DNA reads as TGTGCCAGCAGCGTAGCCAGGGTAAATGAGCAGTTCTTC. This sequence encodes CASSVARVNEQFF. Full variable domain (outside the CDR3, taken from reference TRBV9 and TRBJ2-1): DSGVTQTPKHLITATGQRVTLRCSPRSGDLSVYWYQQSLDQGLQFLIQYYNGEERAKGNILERFSAQQFPDLHSELNLSSLELGDSALYFCASSVARVNEQFFGPGTRLTVL.

The rearrangement joins TRBV29-1 to TRBJ1-5, with 8 bases matching TRBD1. J gave up 4 bases and V 7 bases, and 6 bases lay outside the gene matches. CDR1 and CDR2 from the germline V gene are SQVTM and ANQGSEA. The CDR3 has 13 residues. The CDR3 loop reads CSAGGQGNQPQHF. Here the CDR3 DNA reads TGCAGCGCCGGAGGACAGGGTAATCAGCCCCAGCATTTT.

This clone was recorded once. The chain is built from TRBV7-2 and TRBJ2-7; D call uncertain. Germline CDR1 SGHTA, CDR2 FQGNSA. With 1 base removed from V and 2 bases from J, the gap between germline ends came to 9 bases. The CDR3 covers 14 residues. The CDR3 spells CASSLGVQPYEQYF. In DNA form, the CDR3 reads TGTGCCAGCAGCTTAGGAGTACAGCCCTACGAGCAGTACTTC. The complete variable domain, with remaining parts taken from reference TRBV7-2 and TRBJ2-7, reads GAGVSQSPSNKVTEKGKDVELRCDPISGHTALYWYRQSLGQGLEFLIYFQGNSAPDKSGLPSDRFSAERTGGSVSTLTIQRTQQEDSAVYLCASSLGVQPYEQYFGPGTRLTVT.

The J gene is TRBJ1-2, the V gene TRBV3-1 (or the pseudogene TRBV3-2); 9 bases are a match to TRBD1. Unmatched junction bases numbered 4, after V lost 0 bases and J lost 5 bases. Germline V lookup: CDR1 LGHDT, CDR2 YNNKEL (reference sequence). This CDR3 is built from 15 residues. CDR3 in DNA: TGTGCCAGCAGCCAAGATTTGACAGGGGGTTATGGCTACACCTTC. Encoded protein: CASSQDLTGGYGYTF.

The V call is TRBV7-9, the J call TRBJ2-7; no reliable D call. This CDR3 comprises 14 residues. CDR1 SEHNR and CDR2 FQNEAQ come from the germline V gene (reference sequence). Trimming shortened V by 4 bases and J by 3 bases, and 13 bases separated the two germline ends. CDR3 sequence: CASSYLLPGYEQYF. Here the CDR3 DNA reads TGTGCCAGCAGCTATCTTTTACCGGGCTACGAGCAGTACTTC.

Comments on this clone: Other DNA sequences within the sample encode an identical CDR3. The J gene is TRBJ2-5, the V gene TRBV19; D remains ambiguous. Trimming pared 0 bases from V and 2 bases from J, leaving 4 bases between. The CDR3 loop spans 13 amino acids. CDR1 and CDR2 from the germline V gene are LNHDA and SQIVND (reference sequence). CDR3 sequence: CASSIDSQETQYF. The CDR3 DNA reads as TGTGCCAGTAGTATAGACTCTCAAGAGACCCAGTACTTC.

This clone appeared once. The chain couples TRBV5-1 to TRBJ2-7; 8 bases fit TRBD1. The CDR3 contains 15 residues. Trimming took 4 bases from V and 2 from J; bases not matched to a gene: 8. Germline loops: CDR1 SGHRS, CDR2 YFSETQ. CDR3 protein: CASSTTGGQAYEQYF. The CDR3 region has the DNA TGCGCCAGCAGCACTACAGGGGGTCAGGCCTACGAGCAGTACTTC.

The chain is built from TRBV5-1 and TRBJ1-1; 7 nucleotides agree with TRBD1. J lost 5 bases, V lost 1 base, and 5 bases had no gene match. CDR1 and CDR2 (germline): SGHRS, YFSETQ. This CDR3 comprises 14 residues. The CDR3 protein is CASSLPTGDTEAFF. CDR3 bases: TGCGCCAGCAGCTTGCCCACAGGGGATACTGAAGCTTTCTTT.

The genes are TRBV6-5 and TRBJ1-1; D is unresolved. The V end lost 2 bases, the J end lost 3 bases, and 10 bases lay between the germline ends. The CDR3 has 14 residues. The germline gives CDR1 MNHEY, CDR2 SVGAGI. The chain's CDR3 is CASSYEAMDTEAFF. CDR3 bases: TGTGCCAGCAGTTACGAGGCTATGGACACTGAAGCTTTCTTT.

This chain uses TRBV6-5 with TRBJ2-3, with D maybe TRBD1 (6 bases). Trimming pared 8 bases from V and 0 bases from J, leaving 15 bases between. This CDR3 region has 15 residues. Germline values: CDR1 MNHEY, CDR2 SVGAGI. CDR3 bases: TGTGCCAGCGGAAGAACAGGGAAAAGCACAGATACGCAGTATTTT. The encoded protein is CASGRTGKSTDTQYF.

This chain links TRBV11-2 with TRBJ2-7; the match to TRBD1 covers 8 bases. Per germline, CDR1 SGHAT and CDR2 FQNNGV. Germline trimming cut 0 bases from V and 3 bases from J; bases unmatched to any gene: 4. The CDR3 spans 15 residues. CDR3 sequence: CASSLETGGNYEQYF. The DNA for the CDR3 is TGTGCCAGCAGCTTAGAAACAGGGGGTAACTACGAGCAGTACTTC.